The 26 T cell receptor beta chains in this list originate from one sample, sequenced in a study of PD-1 blockade in classical Hodgkin lymphoma. Using immunoSEQ multiplex PCR, the repertoire was profiled, and TCRdb retains in-frame clones only, with some absent. The repertoire holds 6,000 to 8,000 clones, with about 89% as singletons. The time point: cycle 4 day 1 (C4D1), after more than five weeks of nivolumab. All the patients suffered relapse after autologous stem cell transplantation, and brentuximab vedotin exposure differed. The CD4+ T cells used were purified from thawed PBMCs through magnetic negative selection. The starting material was CD4+ T cells from blood, obtained before the fourth cycle of nivolumab. These receptors came from a human donor with classical Hodgkin lymphoma.

The V gene is TRBV7-3, the J gene TRBJ2-3; no firm D call. The CDR3 runs 12 residues. CDR1 SGHTA and CDR2 FQGTGA come from the germline V gene. V was shortened by 1 base and J by 1 base, with 0 bases between the two germline ends. CDR3 sequence: CASSLSTDTQYF. The CDR3 region has the DNA TGTGCCAGCAGCTTAAGCACAGATACGCAGTATTTT.

The chain recombines TRBV20-1 with TRBJ2-3, with 8 bases identical to TRBD2. Germline CDR1 is DFQATT and CDR2 is SNEGSKA (reference sequence). CDR3 length equals 11 residues. V lost 4 bases to trimming and J lost 10 bases; unmatched junction nucleotides: 4. The CDR3 here is CSATTSVAQYF. The CDR3 nucleotides read TGCAGTGCTACGACTAGCGTGGCGCAGTATTTT.

V is TRBV20-1 and J is TRBJ2-1, with D possibly TRBD2 on 5 matching bases. The CDR3 runs 11 residues. Germline lookup yields CDR1 DFQATT and CDR2 SNEGSKA (reference sequence). Trimming stripped 5 bases from V and 8 bases from J, with 10 bases between. This chain's CDR3 is CSARARDEQFF. The DNA for the CDR3 is TGCAGTGCTCGGGCGAGGGATGAGCAGTTCTTC.

This clone is large (0.1 to 1%) within its sample. The chain links TRBV5-4 to TRBJ2-7, with 10 positions matching TRBD1. CDR3 length equals 15 residues. The germline V gene encodes CDR1 SGHNT and CDR2 YYREEE (reference sequence). J gave up 1 base and V 7 bases, and 8 bases lay outside the gene matches. CDR3 region: CASHPGTGESYEQYF. CDR3 nucleotide sequence: TGTGCCAGCCACCCCGGGACAGGGGAGTCCTACGAGCAGTACTTC.

V usage is TRBV11-2 and J usage is TRBJ2-5; D may correspond to TRBD1 or TRBD2 (5 bases each). Germline V gives CDR1 SGHAT, CDR2 FQNNGV. There are 15 residues in the CDR3. V lost 5 bases, J lost 1 base, and 14 bases lay in between. CDR3 region: CASSRGADAQETQYF. CDR3 coding DNA: TGTGCCAGCAGCCGAGGGGCGGACGCCCAAGAGACCCAGTACTTC.

This sequence joins TRBV5-1 and TRBJ2-2, with 8 nucleotides matching TRBD1. This CDR3 contains 15 residues. V lost 0 bases, J lost 4 bases, and 2 bases stayed unmatched. Germline V gene lookup returns CDR1 SGHRS and CDR2 YFSETQ. The CDR3 DNA is TGCGCCAGCAGCTTGGACAGGGGGAGCACCGGGGAGCTGTTTTTT. Encoded protein: CASSLDRGSTGELFF.

The V and J genes are TRBV25-1 and TRBJ2-7; TRBD1 agrees at 9 bases. J was trimmed by 1 base and V by 6 bases; bases with no gene match: 4. The V gene's germline CDR1 is MGHDK and CDR2 SYGVNS. The length of the CDR3 is 14 residues. This CDR3 is CASRAGQGSYEQYF. The CDR3 DNA follows: TGTGCCAGCAGGGCAGGACAGGGGTCCTACGAGCAGTACTTC.

The V call is TRBV4-2, the J call TRBJ2-7, with 9 positions matching TRBD1. Per the germline V gene, CDR1 is LGHNA and CDR2 is YNFKEQ. The CDR3 is 16 residues long. After removal of 3 bases from V and 5 bases from J, the junction contained 11 bases not matched to a gene. This CDR3 is CASSHDRWDRDHEQYF. The CDR3, as DNA: TGTGCCAGCAGCCATGATCGATGGGACAGGGACCACGAGCAGTACTTC.

The V and J genes are TRBV5-1 and TRBJ2-3, with 9 bases that match TRBD2. This CDR3 has 16 amino acids. Germline CDR1 reads SGHRS; CDR2 reads YFSETQ. V dropped 3 bases and J dropped 2; count of bases not matched to a gene: 7. The CDR3 DNA is TGCGCCAGCAGCTCGGCGATAGCGGGGGCCACAGATACGCAGTATTTT. Translated, it gives CASSSAIAGATDTQYF.

The chain recombines TRBV18 with TRBJ2-3; unclear D gene. From germline, CDR1 is KGHSH and CDR2 LQKENI. The CDR3 loop spans 12 amino acids. Trimming shortened V by 3 bases and J by 6 bases, and 7 bases separated the two germline ends. DNA of the CDR3: TGTGCCAGCTCACCTGGGGTCGATACGCAGTATTTT. It encodes CASSPGVDTQYF.

Written as DNA, the CDR3 is TGTGCCAGTAGTATAGCCGGACCCTTAAACACTGAAGCTTTCTTT. It codes for CASSIAGPLNTEAFF. The chain recombines TRBV19 with TRBJ1-1; no firm D call. Germline lookup yields CDR1 LNHDA and CDR2 SQIVND (reference sequence). The ends were cut back, 1 base at V and 2 bases at J, with 11 bases in the middle. The CDR3 has 15 amino acids. Drawing the rest from reference TRBV19 and TRBJ1-1, the complete variable domain is DGGITQSPKYLFRKEGQNVTLSCEQNLNHDAMYWYRQDPGQGLRLIYYSQIVNDFQKGDIAEGYSVSREKKESFPLTVTSAQKNPTAFYLCASSIAGPLNTEAFFGQGTRLTVV.

This chain connects TRBV19 to TRBJ2-4, with 7 bases matching TRBD2. This CDR3 has 17 residues. V lost 3 bases and J lost 1; bases outside the gene matches: 9. Germline-derived CDR1 and CDR2 are LNHDA and SQIVND (reference sequence). The CDR3 is CASSIRAGLVAKNIQYF. As DNA, the CDR3 is TGTGCCAGTAGTATCCGAGCGGGGTTAGTGGCCAAAAACATTCAGTACTTC. Full variable domain (remainder filled in from reference TRBV19 and TRBJ2-4): DGGITQSPKYLFRKEGQNVTLSCEQNLNHDAMYWYRQDPGQGLRLIYYSQIVNDFQKGDIAEGYSVSREKKESFPLTVTSAQKNPTAFYLCASSIRAGLVAKNIQYFGAGTRLSVL.

The chain carries TRBV14 and TRBJ1-5; D is perhaps TRBD1 (5 bases). The CDR3 is made up of 13 amino acids. Trimming took off 4 bases at V and 5 bases at J, with 9 bases between the two ends. The germline V gene has CDR1 SGHDN and CDR2 FVKESK. The CDR3 is CASSLRGDQPQHF. DNA for the CDR3: TGTGCCAGCAGCCTTCGGGGGGATCAGCCCCAGCATTTT.

The genes are TRBV11-2 and TRBJ1-1, with 9 bases aligning to TRBD1. Germline CDR1 and CDR2: SGHAT and FQNNGV. Trimming at V came to 5 bases and at J to 4 bases, leaving 5 bases not matched to a gene. The CDR3 extends over 14 amino acids. The CDR3 coding sequence is TGTGCCAGCAGCATAGGACAGGGGTTCACTGAAGCTTTCTTT. Translation gives CASSIGQGFTEAFF.

The chain carries TRBV7-9 and TRBJ2-3, with TRBD1 matching over 9 bases. Germline lookup yields CDR1 SEHNR and CDR2 FQNEAQ (reference sequence). Trimming cost V 6 bases and J 4 bases; bases outside gene matches: 14. This CDR3 contains 17 residues. The CDR3 DNA is TGTGCCAGCAGTTTGGGATCTGCGGGACAGGGACCAGATACGCAGTATTTT. Translation: CASSLGSAGQGPDTQYF. The full variable domain, with the rest looked up from reference TRBV7-9 and TRBJ2-3, is DTGVSQNPRHKITKRGQNVTFRCDPISEHNRLYWYRQTLGQGPEFLTYFQNEAQLEKSRLLSDRFSAERPKGSFSTLEIQRTEQGDSAMYLCASSLGSAGQGPDTQYFGPGTRLTVL.

The J gene is TRBJ2-7, the V gene TRBV30; D is uncertain. This CDR3 is built from 14 residues. The V and J ends lost 4 bases and 2 bases respectively, with 15 bases between them. Germline V gene sequence: CDR1 GTSNPN, CDR2 SVGIG (reference sequence). The CDR3 bases are TGTGCCTGGAAAAAGGAAATCGGGCCCTACGAGCAGTACTTC. The encoded protein is CAWKKEIGPYEQYF.

This clone was counted a single time. V gene TRBV27 combines with J gene TRBJ1-6; D is ambiguous. The CDR3 loop spans 16 amino acids. Germline V gene sequence: CDR1 MNHEY, CDR2 SMNVEV (reference sequence). Deletions cut 8 bases from V and 0 bases from J, with 14 bases between. CDR3 sequence: CASGEFLSSYNSPLHF. The CDR3 DNA is TGTGCCAGCGGGGAATTCCTAAGCTCCTATAATTCACCCCTCCACTTT.

The chain has TRBV5-1 and TRBJ2-7; 7 bases agree with TRBD2. Looked up from germline, CDR1 is SGHRS and CDR2 is YFSETQ. The CDR3 covers 16 residues. Trimming at V came to 4 bases and at J to 4 bases, leaving 14 bases not matched to a gene. The CDR3 DNA reads as TGCGCCAGCAGCAGTGCGGGACTATTGATTCCATACGAGCAGTACTTC. It specifies CASSSAGLLIPYEQYF.

The chain combines TRBV12-5 with TRBJ1-1, with a possible D match to TRBD1 (5 bases). The V gene's germline CDR1 is LGHNT and CDR2 FRNRAP. This CDR3 comprises 13 residues. V gave up 5 bases and J gave up 11 bases, with 18 bases separating them. CDR3: CASGIRDPTPAFF. CDR3 bases: TGTGCTAGTGGTATAAGGGACCCTACTCCGGCTTTCTTT.

The chain has TRBV5-1 and TRBJ2-1; weak D call: TRBD1 (6 bases). Trimming took 0 bases from V and 5 from J, leaving 15 bases between them. The CDR3 spans 16 residues. Germline-derived CDR1 and CDR2 are SGHRS and YFSETQ. CDR3 in DNA: TGCGCCAGCAGCTTGGTTTTGGGGGCCCCCCACAATGAGCAGTTCTTC. Its protein product is CASSLVLGAPHNEQFF.

This clone occurred a few times. V and J are TRBV6-5 and TRBJ2-7; no clear D gene. Germline-derived CDR1 and CDR2 are MNHEY and SVGAGI. The CDR3 spans 15 residues. Trimming stripped 6 bases from V and 2 bases from J, with 17 bases between. The CDR3 loop reads CASSATSLGAYEQYF. The CDR3 DNA follows: TGTGCCAGCAGCGCCACGTCTCTTGGAGCCTACGAGCAGTACTTC.

This chain connects TRBV7-9 to TRBJ2-3; D gene uncertain. Germline V gene sequence: CDR1 SEHNR, CDR2 FQNEAQ (reference sequence). V was pared by 5 bases and J by 6 bases, with 9 bases between. The CDR3 is 12 residues long. This CDR3 is CASSSSGDTQYF. The CDR3 DNA sequence: TGTGCCAGCAGCAGTAGTGGTGATACGCAGTATTTT.

This sequence joins TRBV9 and TRBJ1-2, with 9 bases matching TRBD1. Looked up from germline, CDR1 is SGDLS and CDR2 is YYNGEE. The length of the CDR3 is 15 residues. The V segment lost 4 bases and the J segment 4 bases; nucleotides outside the gene matches: 8. CDR3 nucleotide sequence: TGTGCCAGCAGCCAGGGACAGGGCGACGTCTATGGCTACACCTTC. Protein: CASSQGQGDVYGYTF.

This chain connects TRBV19 to TRBJ1-5; no reliable D call. Trimming shortened V by 3 bases and J by 0 bases, and 12 bases separated the two germline ends. The CDR3 length is 16 residues. The germline CDR1 and CDR2 sequences are LNHDA and SQIVND (reference sequence). The CDR3 loop reads CASSMGGLYSNQPQHF. The CDR3 coding sequence is TGTGCCAGTAGTATGGGTGGACTGTATAGCAATCAGCCCCAGCATTTT.

The chain links TRBV5-6 to TRBJ1-2; 8 bases match TRBD1. The J segment lost 4 bases and the V segment lost 4 bases, leaving 9 bases of the junction unmatched. From germline, CDR1 is SGHDT and CDR2 YYEEEE. The CDR3 has 15 amino acids. The CDR3 DNA reads TGTGCCAGCAGCCCCTCAAGGACAGGGCTCTATGGCTACACCTTC. Translating gives CASSPSRTGLYGYTF.

The J gene is TRBJ1-1, the V gene TRBV30; D is ambiguous. The V and J ends lost 1 base and 5 bases respectively, with 14 bases between them. Germline CDR1 is GTSNPN and CDR2 is SVGIG (reference sequence). The CDR3 contains 14 residues. In nucleotides, the CDR3 is TGTGCCTGGAGTGGGGGTTCCTTGGGGACTGAAGCTTTCTTT. This codes for CAWSGGSLGTEAFF.